These T cell receptor beta chains were read from a single sample in a study of cytomegalovirus exposure and HLA in healthy donors. Assay: immunoSEQ multiplex PCR; the TCRdb copy retains only in-frame clones and omits some. The sample consists of 120,000 or so clones, 89% of them appearing once. Source material: PBMCs. These receptors were taken from a woman younger than 30 in good health and CMV-seronegative. Each CDR3 is given with its conserved first and last residue. The D gene is left open where the match is weak. Clone size is shown for a subset of rows, as once, few, many or a class of expanded clone.

j_gene | v_gene | d_gene | abundance | CDR3aa | CDR3nt
TRBJ2-1 | TRBV10-3 | TRBD1 | NA | CAIRPDRGEQFF | TGTGCCATCAGACCGGACAGGGGTGAGCAGTTCTTC
TRBJ2-5 | TRBV7-9 | TRBD2 | once | CASSLVTSGSRETQYF | TGTGCCAGCAGCTTAGTGACTAGCGGGAGCCGAGAGACCCAGTACTTC
TRBJ1-5 | TRBV5-1 | NA | few | CASSTDSLNQPQHF | TGCGCCAGCAGCACGGACAGCCTCAATCAGCCCCAGCATTTT
TRBJ2-7 | TRBV27 | NA | NA | CASSRQALSYEQYF | TGTGCCAGCAGTAGACAGGCCCTCTCCTACGAGCAGTACTTC
TRBJ2-7 | TRBV5-1 | TRBD2 | NA | CASSSYQLAGGPNYEQYF | TGCGCCAGCAGCTCCTATCAACTAGCGGGAGGGCCCAATTACGAGCAGTACTTC
TRBJ2-7 | TRBV19 | TRBD2 | NA | CASSLGLAGPGYEQYF | TGTGCCAGTAGTTTGGGACTAGCGGGTCCTGGCTACGAGCAGTACTTC
TRBJ2-7 | TRBV4-1 | NA | NA | CASSQRTPNYEQYF | TGCGCCAGCAGCCAGAGGACACCCAACTACGAGCAGTACTTC
TRBJ2-1 | TRBV11-2 | TRBD2 | NA | CASSFTIVAGEGGEQFF | TGTGCCAGCAGCTTTACTATTGTGGCGGGAGAAGGAGGTGAGCAGTTCTTC
TRBJ2-5 | TRBV6-1 | TRBD1 | NA | CASRETGAQETQYF | TGTGCCAGCAGAGAGACAGGGGCCCAAGAGACCCAGTACTTC
TRBJ2-7 | TRBV11-3 | TRBD2 | NA | CASSSGQGLADYEQYF | TGTGCCAGCAGCTCGGGACAGGGACTAGCGGACTACGAGCAGTACTTC
TRBJ2-5 | TRBV7-2 | TRBD1 | once | CASSLAGQDQETQYF | TGTGCCAGCAGCTTAGCGGGACAGGATCAAGAGACCCAGTACTTC
TRBJ1-1 | TRBV19 | NA | once | CASSMGGINTEAFF | TGTGCCAGTAGTATGGGAGGAATCAACACTGAAGCTTTCTTT
TRBJ1-1 | TRBV5-1 | TRBD1 | NA | CASSWGTDPRTEAFF | TGCGCCAGCAGCTGGGGGACAGACCCTAGGACTGAAGCTTTCTTT
TRBJ2-3 | TRBV6-6 | NA | NA | CATGGPGSDTQYF | TGTGCCACCGGAGGGCCGGGCTCAGATACGCAGTATTTT
TRBJ2-3 | TRBV27 | NA | once | CASSIGTRPTDTQYF | TGTGCCAGCAGTATAGGGACAAGACCCACAGATACGCAGTATTTT
TRBJ1-1 | TRBV2 | TRBD1 | NA | CASSGTGQGTMNTEAFF | TGTGCCAGCAGTGGAACGGGACAGGGGACAATGAACACTGAAGCTTTCTTT
TRBJ2-1 | TRBV21-1 | NA | NA | CASSRPPGQNYNEQFF | TGTGCCAGCAGCAGACCCCCAGGACAAAACTACAATGAGCAGTTCTTC
TRBJ2-1 | TRBV10-1 | TRBD2 | NA | CASSEIAGPYNEQFF | TGCGCCAGCAGTGAGATAGCGGGACCCTACAATGAGCAGTTCTTC
TRBJ2-3 | TRBV27 | TRBD1 | NA | CASSSLQGAGTDTQYF | TGTGCCAGCAGTTCCCTACAGGGGGCGGGCACAGATACGCAGTATTTT
TRBJ2-1 | TRBV6-1 | TRBD1 | NA | CASSSTGGQYNEQFF | TGTGCCAGCAGTTCAACAGGGGGCCAATACAATGAGCAGTTCTTC
TRBJ1-5 | TRBV5-5 | NA | NA | CASSLEGGGMNLPQHF | TGTGCCAGCAGCTTGGAGGGAGGGGGGATGAATCTGCCCCAGCATTTT
TRBJ2-3 | TRBV4-1 | TRBD2 | NA | CASSPGTSLADTQYF | TGCGCCAGCAGCCCCGGGACTAGCCTCGCAGATACGCAGTATTTT
TRBJ2-3 | TRBV7-9 | TRBD2 | once | CASSPTSGSADTQYF | TGTGCCAGCAGCCCTACTAGCGGGAGTGCAGATACGCAGTATTTT
TRBJ2-1 | TRBV5-4 | TRBD2 | NA | CASSFSGSRYNEQFF | TGTGCCAGCAGCTTTAGCGGGAGCCGTTACAATGAGCAGTTCTTC
TRBJ2-7 | TRBV19 | TRBD1 | NA | CASSLTGTGVFFYEQYF | TGTGCCAGTAGTCTCACCGGGACAGGGGTTTTCTTCTACGAGCAGTACTTC
TRBJ1-2 | TRBV6-5 | NA | NA | CASSGEGTPSGGYTF | TGTGCCAGCAGTGGGGAGGGCACTCCGTCGGGGGGCTACACCTTC
TRBJ2-1 | TRBV4-2 | TRBD2 | NA | CASSQGGPGEREPNEQFF | TGTGCCAGCAGCCAAGGGGGCCCGGGGGAGCGGGAGCCTAATGAGCAGTTCTTC
TRBJ1-2 | TRBV7-8 | NA | NA | CASSPSKNSGYTF | TGTGCCAGCAGCCCTAGTAAAAATAGTGGCTACACCTTC
TRBJ2-1 | TRBV7-8 | NA | NA | CASSRRGGMNYNEQFF | TGTGCCAGCAGTCGGAGGGGCGGGATGAATTACAATGAGCAGTTCTTC
TRBJ2-5 | TRBV5-1 | NA | NA | CASSTAGLETQYF | TGCGCCAGCAGCACAGCAGGGTTGGAGACCCAGTACTTC
TRBJ1-3 | TRBV2 | NA | NA | CASSGQGSGNTIYF | TGTGCCAGCAGCGGACAAGGCTCTGGAAACACCATATATTTT
TRBJ1-1 | TRBV27 | NA | NA | CASSSGLNTEAFF | TGTGCCAGCAGTTCAGGGCTGAACACTGAAGCTTTCTTT
TRBJ2-2 | TRBV29-1 | NA | NA | CSVESGEEGRELFF | TGCAGCGTTGAATCTGGGGAGGAGGGACGGGAGCTGTTTTTT
TRBJ2-7 | TRBV5-1 | TRBD2 | NA | CASSFDWLAGGVYEQYF | TGCGCCAGCAGCTTCGACTGGCTAGCGGGAGGCGTCTACGAGCAGTACTTC
TRBJ2-7 | TRBV6-1 | NA | NA | CASRLLGAYEQYF | TGTGCCAGCAGATTACTAGGAGCCTACGAGCAGTACTTC
TRBJ2-7 | TRBV10-2 | TRBD1 | many | CASSDSRQGAYEQYF | TGCGCCAGCAGTGATTCTCGGCAGGGGGCCTACGAGCAGTACTTC
TRBJ2-5 | TRBV6-1 | NA | NA | CASSDNRPQETQYF | TGTGCCAGCAGTGATAACAGACCTCAAGAGACCCAGTACTTC
TRBJ2-1 | TRBV6-8 | NA | NA | CASSYWKRISYNEQFF | TGTGCCAGCAGTTACTGGAAGAGGATCTCCTACAATGAGCAGTTCTTC
TRBJ2-2 | TRBV9 | TRBD2 | NA | CASSTGTSRTNTGELFF | TGTGCCAGCAGCACCGGGACTAGCAGGACGAACACCGGGGAGCTGTTTTTT
TRBJ1-4 | TRBV11-2 | TRBD1 | NA | CASSLRGGTGDEKLFF | TGTGCCAGCAGCTTACGTGGCGGGACAGGGGATGAAAAACTGTTTTTT
TRBJ2-7 | TRBV6-1 | TRBD2 | NA | CASRVGGGYEQYF | TGTGCCAGCAGAGTGGGCGGGGGCTACGAGCAGTACTTC
TRBJ2-1 | TRBV13 | TRBD2 | NA | CASSPGLAGAAYNEQFF | TGTGCCAGCAGCCCGGGACTAGCGGGAGCTGCCTACAATGAGCAGTTCTTC
TRBJ1-3 | TRBV12-5 | NA | NA | CASGLARNTIYF | TGTGCTAGTGGTCTGGCGAGGAACACCATATATTTT